This TCR beta chain was documented in a study of blood T cells in healthy people across ages. V lost 4 bases and J lost 6; bases outside the gene matches: 6. The CDR3 covers 15 residues. For the second PCR, which ran for about 7 to 11 cycles, a sample-barcoded 5' primer and a J-beta primer mix were used. MiXCR was run by TCRdb on the 5' RACE reads, yielding one entry per CDR3 protein. The sample shows a few hundred thousand distinct CDR3 sequences, approximately 51% of them seen only once. This TCR came from a man between 60 and 70 years old in good health. The chain has TRBV12-3 or TRBV12-4 and TRBJ2-1, with TRBD1 matching 10 bases. The material sequenced was blood. CDR3 loop: CASSSTWTGGNEQFF. The DNA for the CDR3 is TGTGCCAGCAGTTCAACCTGGACAGGGGGCAATGAGCAGTTCTTC.